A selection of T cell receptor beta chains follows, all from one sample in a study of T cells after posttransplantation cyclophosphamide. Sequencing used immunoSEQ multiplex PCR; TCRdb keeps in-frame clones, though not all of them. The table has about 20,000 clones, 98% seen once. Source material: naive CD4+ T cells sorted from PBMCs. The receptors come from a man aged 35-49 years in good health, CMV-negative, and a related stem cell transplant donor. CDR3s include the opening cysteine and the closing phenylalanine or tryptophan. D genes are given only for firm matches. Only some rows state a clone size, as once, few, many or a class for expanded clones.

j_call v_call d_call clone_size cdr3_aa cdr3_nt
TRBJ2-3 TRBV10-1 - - CASSEGEVTDTQYF TGCGCCAGCAGTGAGGGAGAGGTGACAGATACGCAGTATTTT
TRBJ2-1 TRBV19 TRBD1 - CASSMGQGFWEQFF TGTGCCAGTAGTATGGGACAGGGGTTCTGGGAGCAGTTCTTC
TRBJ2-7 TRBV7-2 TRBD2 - CASSRLGTSGYEQYF TGTGCCAGCAGCCGACTAGGGACTAGCGGCTACGAGCAGTACTTC
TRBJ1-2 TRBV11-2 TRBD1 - CASSSHRGRNYGYTF TGTGCCAGCAGCTCCCACAGGGGGCGTAACTATGGCTACACCTTC
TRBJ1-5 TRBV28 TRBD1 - CGICRTGHQPQHF TGTGGTATTTGTCGGACAGGCCATCAGCCCCAGCATTTT
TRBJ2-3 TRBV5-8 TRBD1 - CASSLDRDPSTDTQYF TGTGCCAGCAGCTTAGACAGGGACCCAAGCACAGATACGCAGTATTTT
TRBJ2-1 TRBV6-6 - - CASTGVGRNEQFF TGTGCCAGCACCGGGGTCGGAAGGAATGAGCAGTTCTTC
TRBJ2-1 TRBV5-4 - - CASSSIGRDLNEQFF TGTGCCAGCAGCTCTATAGGACGGGATCTTAATGAGCAGTTCTTC
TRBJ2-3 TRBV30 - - CAWSPSITTDTQYF TGTGCCTGGAGCCCCTCTATAACCACAGATACGCAGTATTTT
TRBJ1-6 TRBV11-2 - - CASSLEAGRSPLHF TGTGCCAGCAGCTTAGAGGCAGGCAGGTCACCCCTCCACTTT
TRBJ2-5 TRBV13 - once CASSSVAPETQYF TGTGCCAGCAGCTCGGTAGCGCCAGAGACCCAGTACTTC
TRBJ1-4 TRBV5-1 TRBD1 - CASSSTTRTGNEKLFF TGCGCCAGCAGCTCTACAACCCGGACAGGGAACGAAAAACTGTTTTTT
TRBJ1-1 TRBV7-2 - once CASSQGPATEAFF TGTGCCAGCAGCCAGGGTCCAGCCACTGAAGCTTTCTTT
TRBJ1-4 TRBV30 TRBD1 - CAWSVRGGQGNEKLFF TGTGCCTGGAGTGTACGAGGGGGACAGGGAAACGAAAAACTGTTTTTT
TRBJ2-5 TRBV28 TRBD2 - CASSPLKSGRNKQETQYF TGTGCCAGCAGTCCCCTTAAAAGCGGGAGGAACAAACAAGAGACCCAGTACTTC
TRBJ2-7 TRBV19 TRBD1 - CASSIVGTGPYEQYF TGTGCCAGTAGTATAGTAGGGACAGGTCCCTACGAGCAGTACTTC
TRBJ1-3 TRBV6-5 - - CASRINRGSGNTIYF TGTGCCAGCAGAATTAATAGGGGTTCTGGAAACACCATATATTTT
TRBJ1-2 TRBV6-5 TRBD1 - CASRRGTEDDYGYTF TGTGCCAGCAGGAGGGGGACAGAAGATGACTATGGCTACACCTTC
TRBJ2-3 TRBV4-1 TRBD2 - CASSQVSLLRSGRARTQYF TGCGCCAGCAGCCAAGTCTCCCTATTACGAAGCGGGAGGGCCCGCACGCAGTATTTT
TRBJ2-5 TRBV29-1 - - CSARGAEETQYF TGCAGCGCCCGGGGGGCAGAAGAGACCCAGTACTTC
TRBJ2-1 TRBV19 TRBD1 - CASSILSGQGRNEQFF TGTGCCAGTAGTATACTTTCGGGACAGGGGAGGAATGAGCAGTTCTTC
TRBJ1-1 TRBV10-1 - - CASSESAGNTEAFF TGCGCCAGCAGTGAGTCCGCGGGTAACACTGAAGCTTTCTTT
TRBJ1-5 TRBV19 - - CASSIIGQPQHF TGTGCCAGTAGTATAATTGGCCAGCCCCAGCATTTT
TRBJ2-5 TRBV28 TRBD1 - CASSPRTGGYQETQYF TGTGCCAGCAGTCCCCGGACAGGGGGGTACCAAGAGACCCAGTACTTC
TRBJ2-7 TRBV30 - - CAWTVGSWGNEQYF TGTGCCTGGACTGTCGGGAGTTGGGGCAACGAGCAGTACTTC
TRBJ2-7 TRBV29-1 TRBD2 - CSVAETSGTEEYF TGCAGCGTGGCGGAGACTAGCGGGACAGAAGAGTACTTC
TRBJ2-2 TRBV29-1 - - CSVAGSGELFF TGCAGCGTTGCAGGTTCCGGGGAGCTGTTTTTT
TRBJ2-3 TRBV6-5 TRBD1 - CASSLQGARADTQYF TGTGCCAGCAGCCTACAGGGGGCGAGGGCGGATACGCAGTATTTT
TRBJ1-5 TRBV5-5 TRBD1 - CASSRGGQGARRAQHF TGTGCCAGCAGTCGGGGAGGGCAGGGGGCAAGGAGGGCCCAGCATTTT
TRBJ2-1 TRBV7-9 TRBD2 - CASSSPLTSGRSYNEQFF TGTGCCAGCAGCTCGCCCTTGACTAGCGGGAGGAGCTACAATGAGCAGTTCTTC
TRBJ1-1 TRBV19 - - CASSRERSNTEAFF TGTGCCAGTAGTAGGGAGAGATCGAACACTGAAGCTTTCTTT
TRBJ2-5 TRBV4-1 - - CASSQILGYRETQYF TGCGCCAGCAGCCAGATTCTGGGCTACAGGGAGACCCAGTACTTC
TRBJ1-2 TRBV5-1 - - CASSLSLGRANYGYTF TGCGCCAGCAGCTTGAGTCTGGGGAGAGCTAACTATGGCTACACCTTC
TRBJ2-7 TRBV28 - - CASSLIGQLSSYEQYF TGTGCCAGCAGTTTAATCGGACAATTGTCATCCTACGAGCAGTACTTC
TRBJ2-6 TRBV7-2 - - CASSEQAGANVLTF TGTGCCAGCAGCGAACAGGCTGGGGCCAACGTCCTGACTTTC
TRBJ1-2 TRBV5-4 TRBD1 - CASSLSADRVGYTF TGTGCCAGCAGCTTGAGCGCCGACAGGGTTGGCTACACCTTC
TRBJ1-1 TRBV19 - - CASSWGVNTEAFF TGTGCCAGTAGTTGGGGCGTGAACACTGAAGCTTTCTTT
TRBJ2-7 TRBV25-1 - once CASSESGRFSEQYF TGTGCCAGCAGTGAATCAGGGAGGTTCAGCGAGCAGTACTTC
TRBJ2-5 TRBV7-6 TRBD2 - CASSWTGGLETQYF TGTGCCAGCAGCTGGACGGGGGGGCTCGAGACCCAGTACTTC
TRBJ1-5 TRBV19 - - CASSRGTSNQPQHF TGTGCCAGTAGTAGGGGGACAAGTAATCAGCCCCAGCATTTT
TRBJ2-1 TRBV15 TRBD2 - CATSSEYRTSGSLYKNEQFF TGTGCCACCAGCAGCGAATATCGGACTAGCGGGAGTTTATATAAAAATGAGCAGTTCTTC
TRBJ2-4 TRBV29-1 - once CSVERGHDIQYF TGCAGCGTAGAGAGGGGACACGACATTCAGTACTTC
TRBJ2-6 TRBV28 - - CASSLRGRATFSRANVLTF TGTGCCAGCAGTTTAAGGGGCAGGGCGACCTTCTCCCGGGCCAACGTCCTGACTTTC
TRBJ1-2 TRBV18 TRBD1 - CASSPGTGYGYTF TGTGCCAGCTCACCGGGGACAGGCTATGGCTACACCTTC
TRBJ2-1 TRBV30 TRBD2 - CAWSLGTRDEQFF TGTGCCTGGAGTCTGGGGACTAGGGATGAGCAGTTCTTC
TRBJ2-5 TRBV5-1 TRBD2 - CASTRWGGESETQYF TGCGCCAGCACGCGTTGGGGGGGTGAGTCGGAGACCCAGTACTTC
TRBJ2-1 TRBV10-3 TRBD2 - CAISKSSGLAYNEQFF TGTGCCATCAGCAAGTCCTCGGGACTAGCGTACAATGAGCAGTTCTTC
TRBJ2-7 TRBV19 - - CASSIEAGWGEQYF TGTGCCAGTAGTATAGAGGCGGGCTGGGGAGAGCAGTACTTC
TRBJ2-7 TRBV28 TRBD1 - CASRSGQLVDEQYF TGTGCCAGCAGGTCGGGACAGCTTGTCGACGAGCAGTACTTC
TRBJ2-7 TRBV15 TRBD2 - CATSREAGTSGSTFHYEQYF TGTGCCACCAGCAGGGAGGCCGGGACTAGCGGGAGTACGTTCCACTACGAGCAGTACTTC
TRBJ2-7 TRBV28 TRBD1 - CASSLRTGVYEQYF TGTGCCAGCAGTTTACGGACAGGAGTCTACGAGCAGTACTTC
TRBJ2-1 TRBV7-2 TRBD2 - CASSSYPMRAGVRNEQFF TGTGCCAGCAGCTCCTACCCGATGCGAGCGGGAGTGCGCAATGAGCAGTTCTTC
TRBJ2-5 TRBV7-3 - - CASSFNPGQGQETQYF TGTGCCAGCAGCTTTAACCCGGGACAAGGACAAGAGACCCAGTACTTC
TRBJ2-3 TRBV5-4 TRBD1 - CASTGQGTDTQYF TGTGCCAGCACCGGACAGGGTACAGATACGCAGTATTTT
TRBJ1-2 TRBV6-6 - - CASSSPGVNYGYTF TGTGCCAGCAGTTCCCCCGGGGTTAACTATGGCTACACCTTC
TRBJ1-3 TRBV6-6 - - CASSYSNPRLENTIYF TGTGCCAGCAGTTACTCGAATCCTAGACTTGAAAACACCATATATTTT
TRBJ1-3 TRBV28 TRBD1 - CASSLEQGAAGNTIYF TGTGCCAGCAGTTTAGAACAGGGGGCGGCTGGAAACACCATATATTTT
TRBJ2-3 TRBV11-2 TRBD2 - CASSQPGLAGFRQYF TGTGCCAGCAGCCAGCCGGGACTAGCGGGATTTCGGCAGTATTTT
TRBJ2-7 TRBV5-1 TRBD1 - CASTDRVGFEQYF TGCGCCAGCACAGACAGGGTAGGGTTCGAGCAGTACTTC